This is a list of T cell receptor beta chains from one sample in a study of tumor-infiltrating lymphocytes in primary liver carcinoma. TCRdb itself ran the multiplex PCR reads through MiXCR, one entry per CDR3 protein. The sample yields about 180,000 distinct CDR3 sequences, 50% to 75% seen once. What was sequenced was peripheral blood. The source of these receptors is a man in his forties with primary liver carcinoma and hepatitis B virus infection. Each CDR3 is given with its conserved first and last residue. Size is stated for part of the rows, as once, few or many counts, or as a class when the clone is expanded.

v_call	cdr3_length	j_call	clone_size	cdr3_aa
TRBV11-2	15	TRBJ2-7	many	CASRSLAGGRYEQYF
TRBV10-1	16	TRBJ2-1	.	CASSGTNGSSDNEQFF
TRBV5-1	14	TRBJ1-1	once	CASSPQAVNTEAFF
TRBV12-3/TRBV12-4	11	TRBJ2-3	.	CASLYTDTQYF
TRBV12-3/TRBV12-4	16	TRBJ2-2	.	CASSFGLAENTGELFF
TRBV5-4	15	TRBJ1-4	.	CAGSLSRGTNEKLFF
TRBV11-2	11	TRBJ2-2	.	CANRGTGELFF
TRBV12-3/TRBV12-4	17	TRBJ1-1	few	CASRPGQGEIMNTEAFF
TRBV28	16	TRBJ2-7	.	CASSWQTGVVSYEQYF
TRBV12-3/TRBV12-4	14	TRBJ2-3	.	CASSLGGGSDTQYF
TRBV6-5	13	TRBJ2-7	.	CASSYTGSYEQYF
TRBV11-1	18	TRBJ2-6	many	CASSLGKGLSSGANVLTF
TRBV12-3/TRBV12-4	12	TRBJ2-7	.	CASSLELRGQYF
TRBV11-2	17	TRBJ2-2	many	CASSLDTSGTRAGELFF
TRBV10-3	14	TRBJ2-7	.	CAIRDGGRTYEQYF
TRBV11-3	14	TRBJ1-5	.	CASSPRTGYQPQHF
TRBV29-1	13	TRBJ2-1	many	CSVEGTSYNEQFF
TRBV29-1	15	TRBJ2-1	many	CSVGTGTRAYNEQFF
TRBV13	14	TRBJ2-3	.	CASSPLAGGGTQYF
TRBV29-1	14	TRBJ2-7	many	CSVAGTRSSYEQYF
TRBV19	14	TRBJ2-1	.	CASSRSGRRYGQFF
TRBV4-1	14	TRBJ2-2	.	CASSLRRNTGELFF
TRBV12-3/TRBV12-4	15	TRBJ2-2	.	CASSGQGMNTGELFF
TRBV12-3/TRBV12-4	14	TRBJ1-6	.	CASSLIGTASPLHF
TRBV4-1	13	TRBJ1-2	.	CASIQVTGDGYTF
TRBV4-1	14	TRBJ1-5	few	CASSQGFSNQPQHF
TRBV11-2	15	TRBJ2-7	.	CTSSLDEGVSYEQYF
TRBV5-1	13	TRBJ2-1	.	CTSSFDSYNEQFF
TRBV11-2	16	TRBJ2-5	.	CASSLGLSGSQETQYF
TRBV15	14	TRBJ2-7	.	CATSRERLTAEQYF
TRBV29-1	13	TRBJ1-1	.	CSFEVDRNTEAFF
TRBV12-3/TRBV12-4	12	TRBJ1-2	few	CASGTGIQDNTF
TRBV5-1	14	TRBJ2-6	.	CASSLADGANVLTF
TRBV11-2	16	TRBJ2-7	once	CASIPPRTGYLYEQYF
TRBV29-1	15	TRBJ2-5	.	CSVGWTGDIAETQYF
TRBV20-1	15	TRBJ2-1	.	CSARGILSSYNEQFF
TRBV11-3	15	TRBJ2-7	many	CASSHTGAPSYEQYF
TRBV6-6	15	TRBJ1-3	.	CTSSLQSLSGNTIYF
TRBV29-1	14	TRBJ2-1	.	CSVATSGSFNEQFF
TRBV6-5	14	TRBJ1-3	few	CATYGSLSGNTIYF
TRBV11-1	15	TRBJ2-7	.	CASSLGQGIIGGQYF
TRBV12-3/TRBV12-4	13	TRBJ2-2	.	CASSRQGVRELFF
TRBV4-2	13	TRBJ2-7	few	CASSQEAMGEQYF
TRBV5-1	15	TRBJ2-7	.	CASSLGGTTDEEQYF
TRBV4-1	15	TRBJ2-7	few	CASSQDRISNYEQYF
TRBV11-3	15	TRBJ2-1	once	CASSATGTRGPEQFF
TRBV4-2	16	TRBJ1-3	.	CANSQVYGRSGNTIYF
TRBV10-3	14	TRBJ2-3	.	CAATDGTSTDTQYF
TRBV5-6	13	TRBJ1-1	many	CASSPGDFAEAFF
TRBV6-5	16	TRBJ2-3	few	CASSYEHGSRTDTQYF
TRBV5-1	15	TRBJ2-7	.	CASNPGGQGTYEQYF
TRBV5-5	13	TRBJ1-5	.	CASSRQGDHPQHF
TRBV29-1	13	TRBJ1-1	.	CSVNSGPGQEALF
TRBV12-3/TRBV12-4	13	TRBJ1-5	.	CASRDSSNQPQHF
TRBV12-3/TRBV12-4	14	TRBJ2-5	.	CASKTLTGKSLMFF